The 32 T cell receptor beta chains below were found in one sample sequenced in a study of blood T cell repertoires in COVID-19. Measured with immunoSEQ multiplex PCR; TCRdb has only the in-frame clones, and not every one. The table records approximately 82,000 clones, approximately 80% of them present only once. Sequenced sample: peripheral blood. These receptors were collected from an older woman with acute or convalescent COVID-19.

This chain connects TRBV30 to TRBJ2-3; the D gene is possibly TRBD1 (5 bases). This CDR3 contains 14 residues. V gave up 3 bases and J gave up 3 bases, with 13 bases separating them. Germline lookup yields CDR1 GTSNPN and CDR2 SVGIG (reference sequence). CDR3 sequence: CAWRAGYNTDTQYF. The CDR3 region has the DNA TGTGCCTGGAGGGCAGGGTATAATACAGATACGCAGTATTTT. Full variable domain (rest looked up from reference TRBV30 and TRBJ2-3): SQTIHQWPATLVQPVGSPLSLECTVEGTSNPNLYWYRQAAGRGLQLLFYSVGIGQISSEVPQNLSASRPQDRQFILSSKKLLLSDSGFYLCAWRAGYNTDTQYFGPGTRLTVL.

The chain combines TRBV6-5 with TRBJ1-5; D is ambiguous. The V and J ends lost 6 bases and 5 bases respectively, with 11 bases between them. From germline, CDR1 is MNHEY and CDR2 SVGAGI. This CDR3 contains 13 residues. The CDR3 reads CASRISVDQPQHF. In nucleotides, the CDR3 is TGTGCCAGCAGGATTTCGGTTGATCAGCCCCAGCATTTT.

V is TRBV6-1 and J is TRBJ1-2; 7 bases match TRBD1. With V trimmed by 0 bases and J by 7 bases, 14 bases remained unmatched. From germline, CDR1 is MNHNS and CDR2 SASEGT. This CDR3 region has 17 residues. CDR3 amino acids: CASSEAQVWAGGSGYTF. For the CDR3, the DNA is TGTGCCAGCAGTGAAGCGCAAGTTTGGGCAGGGGGAAGTGGCTACACCTTC.

The gene calls are TRBV7-9 and TRBJ2-7, with D perhaps TRBD2 (6 bases). Deletions cut 10 bases from V and 4 bases from J, with 14 bases between. Germline loops: CDR1 SEHNR, CDR2 FQNEAQ (reference sequence). The CDR3 is made up of 12 amino acids. The CDR3 here is CATLEGQYEQYF. The CDR3 nucleotides read TGTGCCACTTTGGAGGGGCAATACGAGCAGTACTTC.

This chain links TRBV5-6 with TRBJ2-5, with a possible D match to TRBD2 (6 bases). This CDR3 spans 16 amino acids. Germline-derived CDR1 and CDR2 are SGHDT and YYEEEE. V lost 0 bases and J lost 3, with 15 bases in between. DNA for the CDR3: TGTGCCAGCAGCTTGGCCTCGGGACTCCCAAAAGAGACCCAGTACTTC. As protein: CASSLASGLPKETQYF.

J is TRBJ2-5 and V is TRBV2; 7 bases agree with TRBD1. V lost 7 bases, J lost 4 bases, and 9 bases stayed unmatched. The germline CDR1 and CDR2 sequences are SNHLY and FYNNEI. The CDR3 consists of 14 residues. The CDR3: CASTLQGQAETQYF. The CDR3 DNA is TGTGCCAGCACCCTTCAAGGACAGGCAGAGACCCAGTACTTC.

The CDR3 sequence is CASSLDFTDTQYF. The CDR3 DNA sequence: TGTGCCAGCAGCTTAGACTTCACAGATACGCAGTATTTT. The gene calls are TRBV7-9 and TRBJ2-3; D is undetermined. CDR3 length equals 13 residues. V lost 1 base, J lost 2 bases, and 4 bases lay in between. Per germline, CDR1 SEHNR and CDR2 FQNEAQ (reference sequence). The variable domain in full, with the rest retrieved from reference TRBV7-9 and TRBJ2-3, is DTGVSQNPRHKITKRGQNVTFRCDPISEHNRLYWYRQTLGQGPEFLTYFQNEAQLEKSRLLSDRFSAERPKGSFSTLEIQRTEQGDSAMYLCASSLDFTDTQYFGPGTRLTVL.

This chain joins TRBV5-4 and TRBJ2-7; 10 bases fit TRBD2. This CDR3 is built from 14 residues. Germline V CDR1 and CDR2: SGHNT, YYREEE (reference sequence). V lost 6 bases, J lost 5 bases, and 8 bases stayed unmatched. Here the CDR3 reads CASTKREGSHEQYF. CDR3 coding DNA: TGTGCCAGCACCAAGCGGGAGGGTTCCCACGAGCAGTACTTC.

V and J are TRBV9 and TRBJ2-1, with TRBD1 matching over 10 bases. With 4 bases clipped from V and 0 bases from J, the junction kept 19 bases outside the gene matches. Per the germline V gene, CDR1 is SGDLS and CDR2 is YYNGEE. The CDR3 sequence is 21 residues long. CDR3 DNA sequence: TGTGCCAGCAGCCCACCGGTGGGGGGACAGGGGCGAACCAGCTCCTACAATGAGCAGTTCTTC. This gives the protein CASSPPVGGQGRTSSYNEQFF.

The V and J genes are TRBV7-2 and TRBJ1-6; TRBD1 is a possible D gene (6 bases). V was shortened by 6 bases and J by 7 bases, with 13 bases between the two germline ends. The CDR3 length is 14 residues. The V gene's germline CDR1 is SGHTA and CDR2 FQGNSA. For the CDR3, the DNA is TGTGCCAGCAGTTCCGGGACACTAAATTCACCCCTCCACTTT. It translates to CASSSGTLNSPLHF.

The J gene is TRBJ1-5, the V gene TRBV18, with TRBD1 as a possible D gene (6 bases). The germline V gene has CDR1 KGHSH and CDR2 LQKENI. Trimming stripped 3 bases from V and 6 bases from J, with 12 bases between. The CDR3 totals 14 residues. Written as DNA, the CDR3 is TGTGCCAGCTCACCCTCGAGGGGGGGTCAGCCCCAGCATTTT. This codes for CASSPSRGGQPQHF.

This chain links TRBV4-1 with TRBJ2-5, with unresolved D. The CDR3 runs 15 residues. The V end was cut by 1 base, the J end by 2 bases, with 11 bases between. Germline CDR1 MGHRA, CDR2 YSYEKL. This chain's CDR3 is CASSQGSAIQETQYF. The CDR3 DNA sequence: TGCGCCAGCAGCCAAGGCAGTGCAATACAAGAGACCCAGTACTTC.

This chain joins TRBV3-1 (or the pseudogene TRBV3-2) and TRBJ2-2, with TRBD2 identical over 14 bases. CDR1 is LGHDT, CDR2 YNNKEL, per germline (reference sequence). The V and J ends lost 3 bases and 2 bases, in that order; junction bases with no gene match: 2. The CDR3 contains 17 residues. CDR3: CASSQGLAGVNTGELFF. The CDR3 bases are TGTGCCAGCAGCCAGGGACTAGCGGGAGTAAACACCGGGGAGCTGTTTTTT.

This clone showed up just a few times. V gene TRBV19 combines with J gene TRBJ2-7; maybe TRBD2 (6 bases). Per the germline V gene, CDR1 is LNHDA and CDR2 is SQIVND (reference sequence). The V and J ends lost 4 bases and 4 bases respectively, with 14 bases between them. CDR3 length: 14 residues. Here the CDR3 reads CASSTPGLRYEQYF. The CDR3 DNA reads TGTGCCAGTAGTACACCGGGACTCCGGTACGAGCAGTACTTC.

The chain links TRBV4-1 to TRBJ1-1; D is uncertain. This CDR3 contains 12 residues. Germline loops: CDR1 MGHRA, CDR2 YSYEKL. Trimming removed 0 bases from V and 8 bases from J, with 7 bases in between. CDR3 bases: TGCGCCAGCAGCCAAGATGAGGTCGAAGCTTTCTTT. Residues: CASSQDEVEAFF.

The count of this clone is one. V and J are TRBV5-5 and TRBJ2-5; 9 bases are shared with TRBD1. The J call is in doubt because the DNA end fits TRBJ2-7 better. Germline CDR1 reads SGHKS; CDR2 reads YYEKEE (reference sequence). The CDR3 contains 14 residues. The CDR3 protein is CASSLDRGPYEQYF. In nucleotides, the CDR3 is TGTGCCAGCAGCTTGGACAGGGGGCCCTACGAGCAGTACTTC.

V gene TRBV7-8 combines with J gene TRBJ2-1, with D maybe TRBD1 (6 bases). The CDR3 extends over 14 amino acids. CDR1 and CDR2 (germline): SGHVS, FQNEAQ. V lost 0 bases and J 4 bases, leaving 7 bases between the germline ends. The CDR3 region has the DNA TGTGCCAGCAGCTTAGCGGGACAATACAATGAGCAGTTCTTC. Translating gives CASSLAGQYNEQFF.

The gene calls are TRBV19 and TRBJ2-1, with 7 bases lining up with TRBD1. Losses at the gene ends were 3 bases for V and 9 bases for J; bases not matched to a gene: 5. Germline-derived CDR1 and CDR2 are LNHDA and SQIVND (reference sequence). CDR3 length equals 13 residues. DNA of the CDR3: TGTGCCAGTAGTATCCAAAGACAGGGTGAGCAGTTCTTC. Translating gives CASSIQRQGEQFF.

The chain uses TRBV19 and TRBJ2-7; D is possibly TRBD2 (6 bases). The CDR3 runs to 16 residues. V was trimmed by 1 base and J by 3 bases, leaving 16 bases between them. The germline CDR1 and CDR2 sequences are LNHDA and SQIVND (reference sequence). The CDR3 bases are TGTGCCAGTAGTATAGGCGGGACCCAGCCCCACTACGAGCAGTACTTC. Protein sequence: CASSIGGTQPHYEQYF.

This clone has only one observation. The chain uses TRBV10-3 and TRBJ2-7, with 8 bases fitting TRBD2. CDR1 is ENHRY and CDR2 is SYGVKD in the germline V gene. The CDR3 extends over 15 amino acids. V was clipped by 2 bases and J by 5 bases; unmatched bases: 8. CDR3 sequence reads: CAISERSSGINEQYF. In DNA, the CDR3 is TGTGCCATCAGTGAGCGAAGTAGCGGGATAAACGAGCAGTACTTC.

The chain joins TRBV6-5 to TRBJ2-3, with 10 bases aligning to TRBD2. This CDR3 spans 15 amino acids. With 6 bases clipped from V and 3 bases from J, the junction kept 6 bases outside the gene matches. In germline, CDR1 is MNHEY, CDR2 SVGAGI. CDR3 sequence (DNA): TGTGCCAGCAGACGGCTAGCGGGAGCGACAGATACGCAGTATTTT. Its translation is CASRRLAGATDTQYF.

This chain connects TRBV6-5 to TRBJ1-3; D gene unclear. The CDR3 has 15 amino acids. Looked up from germline, CDR1 is MNHEY and CDR2 is SVGAGI. Trimming removed 2 bases at V and 3 bases at J, with 11 bases between. The CDR3 protein is CASSYIRGSGNTIYF. In nucleotides, the CDR3 is TGTGCCAGCAGTTACATTCGGGGAAGTGGAAACACCATATATTTT.

The chain joins TRBV5-1 to TRBJ2-7, with D tentatively TRBD1 (5 bases). The V gene's germline CDR1 is SGHRS and CDR2 YFSETQ. Trimming cost V 4 bases and J 0 bases, with 8 bases left between them. The length of the CDR3 is 13 residues. The CDR3 loop reads CASSQGASYEQYF. The DNA of the CDR3 is TGCGCCAGCAGCCAAGGGGCCTCCTACGAGCAGTACTTC.

This rearrangement joins TRBV19 to TRBJ1-6, with D perhaps TRBD1 (6 bases). The length of the CDR3 is 12 residues. Germline CDR1 is LNHDA and CDR2 is SQIVND (reference sequence). Trimming took off 5 bases at V and 10 bases at J, with 9 bases between the two ends. As DNA, the CDR3 is TGTGCCAGTAGTGGGGGCCAGTCACCCCTCCACTTT. Translating gives CASSGGQSPLHF.

The genes are TRBV7-6 and TRBJ2-3, with D maybe TRBD2 (5 bases). Germline V gene sequence: CDR1 SGHVS, CDR2 FNYEAQ. There are 15 residues in the CDR3. The V end was cut by 2 bases, the J end by 4 bases, with 13 bases between. The CDR3 sequence is CASSLTGFPADTQYF. In DNA form, the CDR3 reads TGTGCCAGCAGCTTAACGGGGTTTCCAGCAGATACGCAGTATTTT.

V is TRBV7-9 and J is TRBJ2-3; D might be TRBD2 (5 bases). CDR3 length: 14 residues. CDR1 and CDR2 (germline): SEHNR, FQNEAQ (reference sequence). V was pared by 5 bases and J by 0 bases, with 9 bases between. CDR3 DNA: TGTGCCAGCAGCCTGAGGGCTAGCACAGATACGCAGTATTTT. This translates into CASSLRASTDTQYF.

This clone has only a few counts. The V call is TRBV6-5, the J call TRBJ1-1; D possibly corresponds to TRBD1 (6 bases). CDR1 is MNHEY, CDR2 SVGAGI, per germline. This CDR3 has 15 residues. Trimming took off 7 bases at V and 11 bases at J, with 26 bases between the two ends. The CDR3 bases are TGTGCCAGCAACACCAGTCCCGGAGCCCCTCAGGGGGCTTTCTTT. Residues: CASNTSPGAPQGAFF.

The V gene is TRBV30, the J gene TRBJ2-2; D is unresolved. CDR3 length: 14 residues. The germline V gene has CDR1 GTSNPN and CDR2 SVGIG (reference sequence). V was shortened by 3 bases and J by 6 bases, with 14 bases between the two germline ends. The CDR3 DNA is TGTGCCTGGAGCCCCTCCAGGTCACCCGGGGAGCTGTTTTTT. It specifies CAWSPSRSPGELFF.

The table lists this clone with a count of one. This chain joins TRBV20-1 and TRBJ2-1; D is unresolved. There are 11 residues in the CDR3. Germline V gene data show CDR1 as DFQATT and CDR2 as SNEGSKA (reference sequence). V lost 5 bases, J lost 5 bases, and 7 bases lay in between. CDR3 DNA sequence: TGCAGTGCTCGACGGGACAATGAGCAGTTCTTC. As protein: CSARRDNEQFF.

The J gene is TRBJ1-1, the V gene TRBV5-1; D is unresolved. This CDR3 is built from 14 residues. The ends were cut back, 0 bases at V and 1 base at J, with 7 bases in the middle. The germline gives CDR1 SGHRS, CDR2 YFSETQ. CDR3: CASSLAGRNTEAFF. The CDR3 region has the DNA TGCGCCAGCAGCTTGGCGGGGAGGAACACTGAAGCTTTCTTT.

The chain recombines TRBV6-5 with TRBJ2-5, with 9 nucleotides matching TRBD2. This CDR3 comprises 16 residues. Trimming at V came to 0 bases and at J to 1 base, leaving 3 bases not matched to a gene. Germline V gene lookup returns CDR1 MNHEY and CDR2 SVGAGI. CDR3 protein: CASSYSSGRPQETQYF. The CDR3 DNA is TGTGCCAGCAGTTACTCTAGCGGGAGACCCCAAGAGACCCAGTACTTC.

The V gene is TRBV24-1, the J gene TRBJ2-1; 7 bases map to TRBD1. J lost 8 bases, V lost 7 bases, and 13 bases had no gene match. This CDR3 contains 15 residues. Germline V CDR1 and CDR2: KGHDR, SFDVKD. The DNA of the CDR3 is TGTGCCACCAGGAGAACCCAGGGGGTCGGCGATGAGCAGTTCTTC. It translates to CATRRTQGVGDEQFF.